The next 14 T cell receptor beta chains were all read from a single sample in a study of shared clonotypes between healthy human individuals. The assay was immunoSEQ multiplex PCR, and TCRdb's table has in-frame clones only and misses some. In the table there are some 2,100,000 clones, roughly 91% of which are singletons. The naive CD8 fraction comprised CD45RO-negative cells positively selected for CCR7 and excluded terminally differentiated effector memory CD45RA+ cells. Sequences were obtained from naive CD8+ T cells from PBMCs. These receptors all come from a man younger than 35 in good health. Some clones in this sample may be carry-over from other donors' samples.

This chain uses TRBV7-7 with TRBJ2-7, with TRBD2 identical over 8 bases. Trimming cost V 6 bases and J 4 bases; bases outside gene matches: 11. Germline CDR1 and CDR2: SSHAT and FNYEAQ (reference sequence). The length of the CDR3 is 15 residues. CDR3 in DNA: TGTGCCAGCAGATTCATCAGCGGGAGATGGTACGAGCAGTACTTC. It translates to CASRFISGRWYEQYF.

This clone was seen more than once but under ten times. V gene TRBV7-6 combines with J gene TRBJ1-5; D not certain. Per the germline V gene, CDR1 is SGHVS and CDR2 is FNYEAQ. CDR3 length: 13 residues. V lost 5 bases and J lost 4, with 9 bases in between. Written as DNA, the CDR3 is TGTGCCAGCAGCGCCAGGTTTAATCAGCCCCAGCATTTT. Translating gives CASSARFNQPQHF. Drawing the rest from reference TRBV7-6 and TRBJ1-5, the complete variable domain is GAGVSQSPRYKVTKRGQDVALRCDPISGHVSLYWYRQALGQGPEFLTYFNYEAQQDKSGLPNDRFSAERPEGSISTLTIQRTEQRDSAMYRCASSARFNQPQHFGDGTRLSIL.

The CDR3 sequence: CASSQGATAGTQYF. The CDR3 coding sequence is TGCGCCAGCAGCCAAGGTGCGACAGCAGGTACGCAGTATTTT. This chain links TRBV4-1 with TRBJ2-3; a possible D gene is TRBD1 (5 bases). Between the trimmed V and J ends, which lost 1 base and 8 bases, there was a span of 13 bases. The CDR3 extends over 14 amino acids. In germline, CDR1 is MGHRA, CDR2 YSYEKL.

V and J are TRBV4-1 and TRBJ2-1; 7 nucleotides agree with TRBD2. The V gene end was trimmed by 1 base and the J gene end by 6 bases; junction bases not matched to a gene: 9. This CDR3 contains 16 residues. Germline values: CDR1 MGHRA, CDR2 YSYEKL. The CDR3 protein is CASSQGLGGILNEQFF. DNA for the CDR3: TGCGCCAGCAGCCAAGGCCTGGGGGGGATCCTCAATGAGCAGTTCTTC.

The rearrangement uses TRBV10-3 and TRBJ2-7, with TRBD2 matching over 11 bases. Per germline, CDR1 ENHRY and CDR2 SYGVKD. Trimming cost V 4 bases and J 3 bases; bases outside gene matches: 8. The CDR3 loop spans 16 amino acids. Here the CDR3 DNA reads TGTGCCATCAGTGCTCTAGCGGGAGGCCAGGACTACGAGCAGTACTTC. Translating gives CAISALAGGQDYEQYF.

The CDR3 DNA is TGTGCCAGCAGCTTGGGGGCTAGCGGGTACGAGCAGTACTTC. As protein: CASSLGASGYEQYF. The chain employs TRBV13 and TRBJ2-7; 8 bases map to TRBD2. The CDR3 is 14 residues long. Germline values: CDR1 PRHDT, CDR2 FYEKMQ (reference sequence). Trimming cost V 3 bases and J 4 bases; bases outside gene matches: 5.

In DNA, the CDR3 is TGTGCCAGCAGTTACCCTGGACAGGCCGGGGAGCTGTTTTTT. This sequence encodes CASSYPGQAGELFF. This chain connects TRBV6-6 to TRBJ2-2; 7 nucleotides line up with TRBD1. The CDR3 loop spans 14 amino acids. Germline V gene sequence: CDR1 MNHNY, CDR2 SVGAGI (reference sequence). V dropped 2 bases and J dropped 6; count of bases not matched to a gene: 3.

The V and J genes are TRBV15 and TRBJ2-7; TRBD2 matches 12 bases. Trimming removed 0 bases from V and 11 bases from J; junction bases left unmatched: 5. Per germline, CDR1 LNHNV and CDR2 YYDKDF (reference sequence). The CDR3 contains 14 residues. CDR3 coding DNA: TGTGCCACCAGCAGAGAGACTAGCGGGAGCGTGGAGTACTTC. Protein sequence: CATSRETSGSVEYF.

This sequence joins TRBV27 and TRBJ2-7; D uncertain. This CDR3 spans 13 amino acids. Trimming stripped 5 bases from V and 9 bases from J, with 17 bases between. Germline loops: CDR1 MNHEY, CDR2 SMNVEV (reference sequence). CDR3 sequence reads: CASSPQVAAVQYF. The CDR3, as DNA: TGTGCCAGCAGTCCCCAGGTGGCGGCGGTGCAGTACTTC.

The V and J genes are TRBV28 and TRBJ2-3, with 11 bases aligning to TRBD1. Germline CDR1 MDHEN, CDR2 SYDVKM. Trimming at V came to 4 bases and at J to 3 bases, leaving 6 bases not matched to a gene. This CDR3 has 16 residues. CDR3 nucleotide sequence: TGTGCCAGCAGTTCTACCGGGACAGGGGGAACAGATACGCAGTATTTT. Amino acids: CASSSTGTGGTDTQYF.

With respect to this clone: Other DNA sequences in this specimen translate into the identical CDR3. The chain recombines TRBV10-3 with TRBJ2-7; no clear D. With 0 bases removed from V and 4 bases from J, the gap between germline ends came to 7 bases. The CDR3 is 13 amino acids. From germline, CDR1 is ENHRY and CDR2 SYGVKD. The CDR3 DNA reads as TGTGCCATCAGTGAGTCGAGTGAGTACGAGCAGTACTTC. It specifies CAISESSEYEQYF.

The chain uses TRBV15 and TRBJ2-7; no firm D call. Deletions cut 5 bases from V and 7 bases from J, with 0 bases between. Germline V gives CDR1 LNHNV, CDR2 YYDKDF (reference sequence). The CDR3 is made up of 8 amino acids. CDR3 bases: TGTGCCACCAGCGAGCAGTACTTC. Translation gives CATSEQYF. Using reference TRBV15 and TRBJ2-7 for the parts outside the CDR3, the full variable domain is DAMVIQNPRYQVTQFGKPVTLSCSQTLNHNVMYWYQQKSSQAPKLLFHYYDKDFNNEADTPDNFQSRRPNTSFCFLDIRSPGLGDTAMYLCATSEQYFGPGTRLTVT.

The CDR3 region is CASGPGMGTEAFF. The CDR3 DNA sequence: TGTGCTAGTGGTCCAGGGATGGGGACTGAAGCTTTCTTT. The chain couples TRBV12-5 to TRBJ1-1; weak D call: TRBD1 (5 bases). The germline CDR1 and CDR2 sequences are LGHNT and FRNRAP. The CDR3 is 13 amino acids. Deletions cut 5 bases from V and 5 bases from J, with 12 bases between.

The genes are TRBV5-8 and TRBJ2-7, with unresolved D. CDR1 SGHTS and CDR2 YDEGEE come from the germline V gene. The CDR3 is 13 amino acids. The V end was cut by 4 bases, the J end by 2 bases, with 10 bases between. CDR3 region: CASSADGTYEQYF. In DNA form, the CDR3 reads TGTGCCAGCAGCGCGGACGGTACCTACGAGCAGTACTTC.